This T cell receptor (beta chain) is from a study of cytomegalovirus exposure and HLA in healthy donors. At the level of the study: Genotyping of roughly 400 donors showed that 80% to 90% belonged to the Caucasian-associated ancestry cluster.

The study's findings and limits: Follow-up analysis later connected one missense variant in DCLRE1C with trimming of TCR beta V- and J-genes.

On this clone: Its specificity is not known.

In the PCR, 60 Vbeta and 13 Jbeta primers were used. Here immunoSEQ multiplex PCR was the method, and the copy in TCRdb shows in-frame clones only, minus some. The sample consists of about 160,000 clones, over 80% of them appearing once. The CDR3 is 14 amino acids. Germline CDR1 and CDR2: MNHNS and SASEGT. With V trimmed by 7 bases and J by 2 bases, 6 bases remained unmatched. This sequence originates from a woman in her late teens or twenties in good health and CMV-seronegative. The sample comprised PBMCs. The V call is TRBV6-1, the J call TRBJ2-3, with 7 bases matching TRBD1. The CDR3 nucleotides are TGTGCCAGCAAGGACAGGTTAACCACAGATACGCAGTATTTT. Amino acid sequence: CASKDRLTTDTQYF.